This TCR beta chain was sequenced in a study of shared clonotypes between healthy human individuals. CD8 cells regarded as naive lacked CD45RO, were positively chosen for CCR7, and omitted terminally differentiated effector memory CD45RA+ cells. Donation came from healthy HIV-negative adults that had no recent acute infections or vaccinations. This CDR3 contains 15 residues. With 1 base clipped from V and 7 bases from J, the junction kept 6 bases outside the gene matches. Per the germline V gene, CDR1 is MGHDK and CDR2 is SYGVNS. Worth noting for this clone: Its antigen is not known.

Findings and caveats of the study: Clonotype sharing among donors, it was expected, would be affected by sequencing depth. Naive subsets generally exceeded memory subsets in estimated richness. Generation probabilities were higher for clonotypes shared across all four sorted-subset donors than for unshared ones.

Assay: immunoSEQ multiplex PCR; the TCRdb copy retains only in-frame clones and omits some. The sample contains about 2,200,000 clones, about 93% of which appear only once. This clonotype was sampled from a man aged 18 to 30 in good health. Some clones in this sample may be carry-over from other donors' samples. The sample taken for sequencing was naive CD8+ T cells from PBMCs. The V call is TRBV25-1, the J call TRBJ2-1, with 8 positions matching TRBD2. CDR3 DNA sequence: TGTGCCAGCAGTGAATTTAAGCGGGAGATAAATGAGCAGTTCTTC. It encodes CASSEFKREINEQFF.